This entry lists 3 T cell receptor beta chains sequenced from one sample in a study of T cell responses to AZD1222 COVID-19 vaccine. Using immunoSEQ multiplex PCR, the repertoire was profiled, and TCRdb retains in-frame clones only, with some absent. The data hold over 85,000 clones, with over 85% observed a single time. Sequenced here: peripheral blood, sampled on day 0 of AZD1222 vaccination. Receptors originate from an adult in good health.

V and J are TRBV3-1 (or the pseudogene TRBV3-2) and TRBJ2-7, with a tentative D call TRBD2 (5 bases). The germline V and J ends were trimmed by 6 bases and 0 bases, with 21 bases remaining between them. There are 17 residues in the CDR3. In germline, CDR1 is LGHDT, CDR2 YNNKEL (reference sequence). The CDR3 sequence is CASRHSSREQSSYEQYF. CDR3 in DNA: TGTGCCAGCAGACACTCGAGCCGGGAACAAAGCTCCTACGAGCAGTACTTC.

This clone appeared once. This chain connects TRBV13 to TRBJ1-2; weak D call: TRBD1 (5 bases). The CDR3 covers 14 residues. The germline V gene encodes CDR1 PRHDT and CDR2 FYEKMQ (reference sequence). Trimming left V 6 bases short and J 0 bases short, with 11 bases between. CDR3 sequence: CASSRGASNYGYTF. CDR3 in DNA: TGTGCCAGCAGTAGAGGGGCATCTAACTATGGCTACACCTTC.

The genes are TRBV29-1 and TRBJ1-5; 10 nucleotides align to TRBD1. With V trimmed by 6 bases and J by 4 bases, 0 bases remained unmatched. The CDR3 is 12 amino acids. In germline, CDR1 is SQVTM, CDR2 ANQGSEA. CDR3 coding DNA: TGCAGCGTGGGACAGGGGAATCAGCCCCAGCATTTT. As protein: CSVGQGNQPQHF.